This is a list of T cell receptor beta chains from one sample in a study of cytomegalovirus exposure and HLA in healthy donors. TCRdb's copy holds only in-frame clones and misses some; the assay was immunoSEQ multiplex PCR. The profile covers roughly 150,000 clones, with 94% appearing a single time and roughly 1.9% taken by the ten largest. Source material: PBMCs. The receptors were sampled from a man between 18 and 35 years old in good health and CMV-seropositive. CDR3s leave out the opening cysteine and the closing phenylalanine or tryptophan. Clone size appears in some rows only: once, few, many, or a class for an expanded clone.

cdr3_length: 13; v_call: TRBV5-1; clone_size: -; j_call: TRBJ2-7; cdr3_aa: ASSLGGTTSYEQY
cdr3_length: 13; v_call: TRBV18; clone_size: -; j_call: TRBJ2-7; cdr3_aa: ASSPTTSGSGEQY
cdr3_length: 14; v_call: TRBV28; clone_size: -; j_call: TRBJ2-1; cdr3_aa: ASNGGGLAGGREQF
cdr3_length: 12; v_call: TRBV9; clone_size: -; j_call: TRBJ2-1; cdr3_aa: ASSVPQGSDEQF
cdr3_length: 8; v_call: TRBV20-1; clone_size: -; j_call: TRBJ1-2; cdr3_aa: SAPQDGYT
cdr3_length: 12; v_call: TRBV5-1; clone_size: once; j_call: TRBJ2-7; cdr3_aa: ASSKDRGLGEQY
cdr3_length: 10; v_call: TRBV2; clone_size: -; j_call: TRBJ1-5; cdr3_aa: ASNLRNQPQH
cdr3_length: 13; v_call: TRBV2; clone_size: -; j_call: TRBJ2-1; cdr3_aa: ASRRGSGAYNEQF
cdr3_length: 13; v_call: TRBV7-9; clone_size: -; j_call: TRBJ1-3; cdr3_aa: ASSLGRVSGNTIY
cdr3_length: 10; v_call: TRBV5-1; clone_size: -; j_call: TRBJ1-1; cdr3_aa: ASSFGNTEAF
cdr3_length: 11; v_call: TRBV4-1; clone_size: -; j_call: TRBJ1-2; cdr3_aa: ASRAQGDGGYT
cdr3_length: 12; v_call: TRBV19; clone_size: -; j_call: TRBJ1-5; cdr3_aa: ASKRDRDNQPQH
cdr3_length: 13; v_call: TRBV6-1; clone_size: -; j_call: TRBJ2-7; cdr3_aa: ASSVRGTGTYEQY
cdr3_length: 15; v_call: TRBV7-2; clone_size: -; j_call: TRBJ1-1; cdr3_aa: ASSLLGGQGTKTEAF
cdr3_length: 13; v_call: TRBV5-1; clone_size: -; j_call: TRBJ2-3; cdr3_aa: ASPIWGQVADTQY
cdr3_length: 14; v_call: TRBV11-3; clone_size: -; j_call: TRBJ2-2; cdr3_aa: ASSPDFAERAGELF
cdr3_length: 12; v_call: TRBV4-1; clone_size: -; j_call: TRBJ1-1; cdr3_aa: ASSPTGPYTEAF
cdr3_length: 14; v_call: TRBV4-1; clone_size: -; j_call: TRBJ2-1; cdr3_aa: ASSQPALAVYNEQF
cdr3_length: 13; v_call: TRBV5-4; clone_size: -; j_call: TRBJ2-4; cdr3_aa: ASSLGGLAKNIQY
cdr3_length: 11; v_call: TRBV5-8; clone_size: -; j_call: TRBJ2-5; cdr3_aa: ASSASGQETQY
cdr3_length: 11; v_call: TRBV5-1; clone_size: -; j_call: TRBJ1-2; cdr3_aa: ASSSQGSYGYT
cdr3_length: 15; v_call: TRBV5-1; clone_size: -; j_call: TRBJ2-2; cdr3_aa: ASSFPRTGEYTGELF
cdr3_length: 15; v_call: TRBV4-1; clone_size: -; j_call: TRBJ2-7; cdr3_aa: ASSSRVAGIITYEQY
cdr3_length: 13; v_call: TRBV5-1; clone_size: -; j_call: TRBJ2-1; cdr3_aa: ASSQSPGGYNEQF
cdr3_length: 12; v_call: TRBV19; clone_size: -; j_call: TRBJ2-5; cdr3_aa: ASSIDYPQETQY
cdr3_length: 9; v_call: TRBV10-2; clone_size: -; j_call: TRBJ2-1; cdr3_aa: ASQDNNEQF
cdr3_length: 11; v_call: TRBV7-2; clone_size: -; j_call: TRBJ1-1; cdr3_aa: ASSLVPGLEAF
cdr3_length: 13; v_call: TRBV4-1; clone_size: -; j_call: TRBJ1-5; cdr3_aa: ASSQADGQGQPQH
cdr3_length: 12; v_call: TRBV27; clone_size: -; j_call: TRBJ2-7; cdr3_aa: ASSFGVPYYEQY
cdr3_length: 11; v_call: TRBV5-1; clone_size: -; j_call: TRBJ2-3; cdr3_aa: ASSPSSTDTQY
cdr3_length: 10; v_call: TRBV11-1; clone_size: -; j_call: TRBJ2-5; cdr3_aa: ASSLPGGTQY
cdr3_length: 13; v_call: TRBV6-5; clone_size: -; j_call: TRBJ1-5; cdr3_aa: ASSYSRDRAQPQH
cdr3_length: 11; v_call: TRBV29-1; clone_size: once; j_call: TRBJ2-1; cdr3_aa: SAGGLSYNEQF
cdr3_length: 10; v_call: TRBV28; clone_size: -; j_call: TRBJ2-3; cdr3_aa: ASRNSGDTQY
cdr3_length: 13; v_call: TRBV19; clone_size: medium-sized; j_call: TRBJ2-5; cdr3_aa: ASSLGLEDQETQY
cdr3_length: 13; v_call: TRBV6-6; clone_size: once; j_call: TRBJ2-5; cdr3_aa: ASSSPGTGGETQY
cdr3_length: 12; v_call: TRBV19; clone_size: -; j_call: TRBJ2-7; cdr3_aa: ASSPRTNSYEQY
cdr3_length: 13; v_call: TRBV6-5; clone_size: -; j_call: TRBJ1-5; cdr3_aa: ATAAGRGGYQPQH
cdr3_length: 14; v_call: TRBV6-5; clone_size: -; j_call: TRBJ2-5; cdr3_aa: ASSYSSGGGGETQY
cdr3_length: 12; v_call: TRBV27; clone_size: -; j_call: TRBJ2-7; cdr3_aa: ASSSKVQGPEQY
cdr3_length: 10; v_call: TRBV29-1; clone_size: -; j_call: TRBJ1-1; cdr3_aa: SVDRGSTEAF
cdr3_length: 11; v_call: TRBV5-1; clone_size: few; j_call: TRBJ2-7; cdr3_aa: ASRAGGASEQY
cdr3_length: 14; v_call: TRBV7-9; clone_size: -; j_call: TRBJ2-1; cdr3_aa: ASSLSMKDGTPGEF
cdr3_length: 11; v_call: TRBV27; clone_size: -; j_call: TRBJ2-7; cdr3_aa: ASSTTGSYEQY
cdr3_length: 13; v_call: TRBV27; clone_size: -; j_call: TRBJ2-5; cdr3_aa: ASSRRERGQETQY
cdr3_length: 12; v_call: TRBV5-6; clone_size: -; j_call: TRBJ1-2; cdr3_aa: ASSPRGPNYGYT
cdr3_length: 13; v_call: TRBV30; clone_size: -; j_call: TRBJ1-6; cdr3_aa: AWSVDGVFNSPLH
cdr3_length: 10; v_call: TRBV29-1; clone_size: -; j_call: TRBJ2-1; cdr3_aa: SSLYSYNEQF
cdr3_length: 14; v_call: TRBV10-3; clone_size: -; j_call: TRBJ1-5; cdr3_aa: AISEEGAGTGQPQH
cdr3_length: 13; v_call: TRBV2; clone_size: -; j_call: TRBJ1-4; cdr3_aa: ASSEEGQVHEKLF
cdr3_length: 14; v_call: TRBV9; clone_size: -; j_call: TRBJ1-3; cdr3_aa: ASSPRQGAIGNTIY
cdr3_length: 14; v_call: TRBV6-1; clone_size: -; j_call: TRBJ2-7; cdr3_aa: ASSEYVSDSSYEQY
cdr3_length: 15; v_call: TRBV5-6; clone_size: -; j_call: TRBJ1-2; cdr3_aa: ASSYQFGAREPYGYT
cdr3_length: 13; v_call: TRBV27; clone_size: -; j_call: TRBJ1-1; cdr3_aa: ASRPSLQGAFEAF
cdr3_length: 15; v_call: TRBV7-9; clone_size: -; j_call: TRBJ2-5; cdr3_aa: ASSRESSSWGQETQY
cdr3_length: 17; v_call: TRBV28; clone_size: few; j_call: TRBJ2-1; cdr3_aa: ASRTHGTSGRTSYNEQF
cdr3_length: 15; v_call: TRBV2; clone_size: -; j_call: TRBJ2-1; cdr3_aa: ASSGGGARVENNEQF
cdr3_length: 10; v_call: TRBV27; clone_size: -; j_call: TRBJ2-7; cdr3_aa: ASSLGGYEQY
cdr3_length: 15; v_call: TRBV5-4; clone_size: once; j_call: TRBJ2-1; cdr3_aa: ASSLGRRDRGRDEQF
cdr3_length: 13; v_call: TRBV27; clone_size: -; j_call: TRBJ1-6; cdr3_aa: ASSSPDSRNSPLH